Sequencing of this T cell receptor (beta chain) was carried out in a study of T cell responses to AZD1222 COVID-19 vaccine. Study results and limitations: CD4 TCRs associated with vaccination spanned spike, dominating at 160-218 and 743-854. White British people made up most donors, females outnumbered males, and clonal diversity was possibly underestimated.

Looked up from germline, CDR1 is LNHDA and CDR2 is SQIVND (reference sequence). The CDR3 loop spans 14 amino acids. The V end lost 6 bases, the J end lost 2 bases, and 8 bases lay between the germline ends. Generated by immunoSEQ multiplex PCR, the TCRdb table keeps only in-frame clones and is missing some. The table includes 45,000 to 65,000 clones, about 91% detected once. With respect to this clone: No antigen is known for it.

Sample: peripheral blood, taken 28 days after the second AZD1222 dose. The sequence derives from an adult who received the AZD1222 COVID-19 vaccine. This chain uses TRBV19 with TRBJ2-6; the D call may be TRBD1 or TRBD2 (5 bases each). The DNA of the CDR3 is TGTGCCAGTAGCCCGGGACCTGGGGCCAACGTCCTGACTTTC. Protein: CASSPGPGANVLTF.